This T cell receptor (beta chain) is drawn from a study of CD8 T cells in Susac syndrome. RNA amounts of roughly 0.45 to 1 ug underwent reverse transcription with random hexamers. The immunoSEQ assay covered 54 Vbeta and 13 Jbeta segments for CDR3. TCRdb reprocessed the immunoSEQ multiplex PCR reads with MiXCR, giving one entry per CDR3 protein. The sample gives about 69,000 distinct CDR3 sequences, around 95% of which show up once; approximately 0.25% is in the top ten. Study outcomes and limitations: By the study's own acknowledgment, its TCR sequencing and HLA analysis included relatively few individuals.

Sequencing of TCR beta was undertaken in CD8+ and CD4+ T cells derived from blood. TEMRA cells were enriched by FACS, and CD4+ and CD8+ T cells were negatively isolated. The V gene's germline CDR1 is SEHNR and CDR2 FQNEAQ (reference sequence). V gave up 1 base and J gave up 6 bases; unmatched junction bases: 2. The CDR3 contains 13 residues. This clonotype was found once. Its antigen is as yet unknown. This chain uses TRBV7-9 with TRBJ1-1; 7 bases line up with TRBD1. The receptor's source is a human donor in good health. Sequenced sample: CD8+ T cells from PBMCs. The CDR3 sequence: CASSLGGQPEAFF. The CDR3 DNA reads TGTGCCAGCAGCTTAGGGGGACAGCCTGAAGCTTTCTTT.